These 23 T cell receptor beta chains were all obtained from the same sample, sequenced in a study of shared clonotypes between healthy human individuals. The table came from immunoSEQ multiplex PCR; TCRdb's copy has only in-frame clones and leaves some out. The sample holds about 2,200,000 clones; 90% to 95% are singletons and the top ten take under 2%. Selected positively for CCR7 and CD45RO-negative, naive CD8 cells excluded terminally differentiated effector memory CD45RA+ cells. Sequences were obtained from naive CD8+ T cells from PBMCs. Receptors were obtained from a man between 18 and 29 years old in good health. Some clones in this sample may be carry-over from other donors' samples.

This rearrangement joins TRBV9 to TRBJ2-3; TRBD2 matches at 9 bases. Germline CDR1 and CDR2: SGDLS and YYNGEE. V was pared by 4 bases and J by 6 bases, with 12 bases of the junction left unmatched. The CDR3 loop spans 16 amino acids. The CDR3 loop reads CASSPQGLANGDTQYF. The CDR3 nucleotides are TGTGCCAGCAGCCCACAGGGACTAGCAAACGGCGATACGCAGTATTTT.

This clone was counted between two and nine times. The chain is built from TRBV4-1 and TRBJ1-1; D may be TRBD1 (6 bases). CDR1 and CDR2 (germline): MGHRA, YSYEKL. With 4 bases removed from V and 4 bases from J, the gap between germline ends came to 10 bases. This CDR3 spans 13 amino acids. CDR3 bases: TGCGCCAGCAGCCCCAACAGGGTCACTGAAGCTTTCTTT. Translating gives CASSPNRVTEAFF.

This rearrangement joins TRBV4-1 to TRBJ2-5, with TRBD1 identical over 7 bases. V was pared by 4 bases and J by 5 bases, with 7 bases of the junction left unmatched. The CDR3 runs to 14 residues. Germline-derived CDR1 and CDR2 are MGHRA and YSYEKL. CDR3 nucleotides: TGCGCCAGCAGCCCCACAGGGGCTGGGGAGACCCAGTACTTC. Its protein is CASSPTGAGETQYF.

This CDR3 is CASSLAGWSGEAQHF. The CDR3, as DNA: TGTGCCAGCAGCCTAGCAGGGTGGTCGGGAGAGGCCCAGCATTTT. V and J are TRBV9 and TRBJ1-5, with D maybe TRBD1 (5 bases). The CDR3 loop spans 15 amino acids. Germline V lookup: CDR1 SGDLS, CDR2 YYNGEE. Trimming stripped 4 bases from V and 11 bases from J, with 22 bases between.

Here the CDR3 reads CASSLGVAADTQYF. As DNA, the CDR3 is TGTGCCAGCAGTCTTGGGGTGGCCGCAGATACGCAGTATTTT. The chain employs TRBV2 and TRBJ2-3; D unresolved. The CDR3 extends over 14 amino acids. CDR1 is SNHLY and CDR2 is FYNNEI in the germline V gene. Trimming took 5 bases from V and 4 from J, leaving 13 bases between them.

The chain uses TRBV7-9 and TRBJ1-1; no clear D gene. Trimming took 2 bases from V and 1 from J, leaving 11 bases between them. There are 15 residues in the CDR3. The germline V gene has CDR1 SEHNR and CDR2 FQNEAQ (reference sequence). This CDR3 reads CASSLTHAANTEAFF. CDR3 DNA: TGTGCCAGCAGCTTAACCCACGCCGCGAACACTGAAGCTTTCTTT.

V gene TRBV7-9 combines with J gene TRBJ2-5; 9 bases are shared with TRBD2. V lost 3 bases and J lost 3; bases outside the gene matches: 8. CDR3 length equals 16 residues. The germline V gene has CDR1 SEHNR and CDR2 FQNEAQ (reference sequence). CDR3 amino acids: CASSFSGASGKETQYF. As DNA, the CDR3 is TGTGCCAGCAGCTTCTCAGGGGCTAGCGGGAAAGAGACCCAGTACTTC.

The chain has TRBV2 and TRBJ2-2, with 7 bases aligning to TRBD2. J was trimmed by 2 bases and V by 3 bases; bases with no gene match: 6. The CDR3 is 16 residues long. In germline, CDR1 is SNHLY, CDR2 FYNNEI. The CDR3 nucleotides are TGTGCCAGCAGTGACCCCGGGACTACAAACACCGGGGAGCTGTTTTTT. It encodes CASSDPGTTNTGELFF.

The rearrangement uses TRBV19 and TRBJ1-3; the match to TRBD1 covers 8 bases. Germline lookup yields CDR1 LNHDA and CDR2 SQIVND (reference sequence). The length of the CDR3 is 16 residues. V was clipped by 10 bases and J by 4 bases; unmatched bases: 15. The CDR3 bases are TGTGCCACCTCCCGGCTAACGGGACAGGCCGGAAACACCATATATTTT. This encodes CATSRLTGQAGNTIYF.

This sequence joins TRBV5-6 and TRBJ2-5; D is perhaps TRBD1 (6 bases). The CDR3 length is 16 residues. The V end lost 1 base, the J end lost 4 bases, and 17 bases lay between the germline ends. Germline V lookup: CDR1 SGHDT, CDR2 YYEEEE. DNA of the CDR3: TGTGCCAGCAGCTTGAGGACAGAGGCGAGTGGAGAGACCCAGTACTTC. This gives the protein CASSLRTEASGETQYF. Complete variable domain (other parts from reference TRBV5-6 and TRBJ2-5): DAGVTQSPTHLIKTRGQQVTLRCSPKSGHDTVSWYQQALGQGPQFIFQYYEEEERQRGNFPDRFSGHQFPNYSSELNVNALLLGDSALYLCASSLRTEASGETQYFGPGTRLLVL.

V and J are TRBV27 and TRBJ1-2; TRBD1 matches 7 bases. With 5 bases clipped from V and 4 bases from J, the junction kept 7 bases outside the gene matches. The CDR3 has 14 amino acids. Germline V gives CDR1 MNHEY, CDR2 SMNVEV (reference sequence). The CDR3 coding sequence is TGTGCCAGCAGTACAACCGGGACAGTCTATGGCTACACCTTC. Translated: CASSTTGTVYGYTF.

The rearrangement links TRBV7-9 to TRBJ2-7; D is ambiguous. CDR3 length equals 14 residues. Trimming stripped 3 bases from V and 2 bases from J, with 11 bases between. Germline V lookup: CDR1 SEHNR, CDR2 FQNEAQ (reference sequence). CDR3 sequence reads: CASSLSERTYEQYF. Written as DNA, the CDR3 is TGTGCCAGCAGCTTGTCAGAGAGAACCTACGAGCAGTACTTC.

Worth noting for this clone: The same CDR3 also results from other DNA sequences found in this sample. Here the CDR3 reads CASSIGLGGSYEQYF. In nucleotides, the CDR3 is TGTGCCAGTAGTATTGGGTTAGGGGGCAGCTACGAGCAGTACTTC. The chain has TRBV19 and TRBJ2-7; TRBD1 matches at 7 bases. The CDR3 loop spans 15 amino acids. Germline V gives CDR1 LNHDA, CDR2 SQIVND (reference sequence). V shed 3 bases, J shed 3 bases, and the junction held 8 bases outside the gene matches.

The chain is built from TRBV10-2 and TRBJ2-7; a weak D match, TRBD2 (7 bases). The V end was cut by 6 bases, the J end by 3 bases, with 12 bases between. Per germline, CDR1 WSHSY and CDR2 SAAADI. The length of the CDR3 is 13 residues. CDR3 bases: TGCGCCAGCAGGGCAGGGGAGGGCTACGAGCAGTACTTC. Its translation is CASRAGEGYEQYF.

The chain uses TRBV4-2 and TRBJ1-1, with 8 bases that match TRBD1. The junction had 8 bases not matched to a gene; V was cut back by 4 bases and J by 4 bases. This CDR3 has 15 amino acids. Germline-derived CDR1 and CDR2 are LGHNA and YNFKEQ. This CDR3 reads CASSPQRTGSTEAFF. CDR3 nucleotides: TGTGCCAGCAGCCCTCAGCGGACAGGGAGCACTGAAGCTTTCTTT.

Note on this clone: At the DNA level, this CDR3 is encoded by other sequences in the same sample as well. The J gene is TRBJ2-1, the V gene TRBV7-6; D not certain. V lost 5 bases to trimming and J lost 3 bases, with 8 bases between them. The V gene's germline CDR1 is SGHVS and CDR2 FNYEAQ. This CDR3 has 13 amino acids. The CDR3 here is CASSLGLYNEQFF. CDR3 sequence (DNA): TGTGCCAGCAGCCTAGGCCTCTACAATGAGCAGTTCTTC. The full variable domain, completed using reference TRBV7-6 and TRBJ2-1, is GAGVSQSPRYKVTKRGQDVALRCDPISGHVSLYWYRQALGQGPEFLTYFNYEAQQDKSGLPNDRFSAERPEGSISTLTIQRTEQRDSAMYRCASSLGLYNEQFFGPGTRLTVL.

The chain has TRBV10-2 and TRBJ2-7; TRBD2 is a possible D gene (6 bases). Germline-derived CDR1 and CDR2 are WSHSY and SAAADI. CDR3 size: 16 residues. Trimming took 3 bases from V and 0 from J, leaving 15 bases between them. Here the CDR3 reads CASSDPWSGRSYEQYF. CDR3 sequence (DNA): TGCGCCAGCAGTGATCCTTGGAGCGGGCGCTCCTACGAGCAGTACTTC.

Remarks on this clone: The sample contains more than one DNA sequence encoding this CDR3. The chain uses TRBV9 and TRBJ1-2; tentatively, D is TRBD1 (5 bases). CDR1 is SGDLS and CDR2 is YYNGEE in the germline V gene. CDR3 length equals 12 residues. Trimming shortened V by 0 bases and J by 6 bases, and 6 bases separated the two germline ends. The CDR3 region is CASSVGGHGYTF. The CDR3 nucleotides read TGTGCCAGCAGCGTAGGGGGACATGGCTACACCTTC.

To note about this clone: The sample carries other DNA sequences with the same CDR3. This chain uses TRBV7-9 with TRBJ2-5; the D is unclear. From germline, CDR1 is SEHNR and CDR2 FQNEAQ (reference sequence). V gave up 3 bases and J gave up 1 base, with 9 bases separating them. CDR3 length equals 14 residues. CDR3 nucleotides: TGTGCCAGCAGCTTGGTAGGGATCCAAGAGACCCAGTACTTC. It yields the protein CASSLVGIQETQYF.

In regard to this clone: The sample holds other DNA sequences that translate to the same CDR3. V gene TRBV27 combines with J gene TRBJ1-3; a possible D gene is TRBD1 (6 bases). The CDR3 has 14 residues. CDR1 is MNHEY, CDR2 SMNVEV, per germline (reference sequence). Trimming stripped 5 bases from V and 2 bases from J, with 10 bases between. CDR3 nucleotide sequence: TGTGCCAGCAGTCCGCGGACAGCTGGAAACACCATATATTTT. Protein sequence: CASSPRTAGNTIYF.

The chain employs TRBV5-6 and TRBJ1-2; D gene unclear. The CDR3 sequence is 13 residues long. In germline, CDR1 is SGHDT, CDR2 YYEEEE. Trimming cost V 4 bases and J 3 bases, with 10 bases left between them. CDR3 DNA: TGTGCCAGCAGCGGGTTCTTGGACTATGGCTACACCTTC. It translates to CASSGFLDYGYTF.

The rearrangement joins TRBV15 to TRBJ2-1, with 7 nucleotides matching TRBD2. CDR3 size: 14 residues. The ends lost 5 bases at V and 6 bases at J; junction bases unmatched: 7. From germline, CDR1 is LNHNV and CDR2 YYDKDF (reference sequence). The CDR3: CATSERGVGNEQFF. The CDR3 region has the DNA TGTGCCACCAGCGAGCGGGGCGTCGGCAATGAGCAGTTCTTC. Drawing the rest from reference TRBV15 and TRBJ2-1, the complete variable domain is DAMVIQNPRYQVTQFGKPVTLSCSQTLNHNVMYWYQQKSSQAPKLLFHYYDKDFNNEADTPDNFQSRRPNTSFCFLDIRSPGLGDTAMYLCATSERGVGNEQFFGPGTRLTVL.

This clone appeared a single time. DNA for the CDR3: TGTGCCAGCAGTAGCCGGGACTTCAATCAGCCCCAGCATTTT. Translation gives CASSSRDFNQPQHF. The chain joins TRBV27 to TRBJ1-5, with a tentative D call TRBD1 (5 bases). The CDR3 runs to 14 residues. Germline assignment: CDR1 MNHEY and CDR2 SMNVEV (reference sequence). Trimming removed 5 bases at V and 3 bases at J, with 11 bases between.